This T cell receptor (beta chain) originates from a study of blood T cell repertoires in COVID-19. Sequencing was performed with immunoSEQ multiplex PCR; in TCRdb, only in-frame clones are kept and a portion is missing. The sample has fewer than 350,000 clones; roughly 93% are singletons. The CDR3 runs to 14 residues. Germline loops: CDR1 MNHEY, CDR2 SVGAGI. Losses at the gene ends were 8 bases for V and 3 bases for J; bases not matched to a gene: 2. The chain employs TRBV6-5 and TRBJ2-7, with 15 bases lining up with TRBD2. The sample consisted of PBMCs or T cells enriched from blood (not recorded which). The clonotype was recovered from a middle-aged woman with acute COVID-19. The CDR3 loop reads CASGLAGGGYEQYF. The CDR3, as DNA: TGTGCCAGCGGACTAGCGGGGGGGGGCTACGAGCAGTACTTC.